This T cell receptor (beta chain) stems from a study of monozygotic twins with inflammatory bowel disease. Study-level findings and limits: Healthy co-twins, by inverse Simpson, had higher TCRbeta diversity than their siblings with IBD. T cell subtypes were not distinguishable in this analysis. Especially with disease activity, IBD patients had fewer clonotypes in common with others than healthy twins did.

TCRdb reprocessed the 5' RACE reads and stores each CDR3 protein as one record, lacking DNA. Found here are about 300,000 distinct CDR3 sequences; the top ten clones hold approximately 5.4%. The germline gives CDR1 DFQATT, CDR2 SNEGSKA (reference sequence). The CDR3 has 14 residues. Details on this clonotype: Its antigen is undetermined.

Blood was collected, around 2.6 ml per donor. Sequenced material: blood. The chain employs TRBV20-1 and TRBJ1-2; no DNA is available, so the TRBD1 call from TCRdb remains unchecked. This clonotype originated in a human donor with ulcerative colitis or Crohn's disease, or a healthy co-twin of an affected twin (not recorded which). The CDR3 reads CSARVPGGHYGYTF.